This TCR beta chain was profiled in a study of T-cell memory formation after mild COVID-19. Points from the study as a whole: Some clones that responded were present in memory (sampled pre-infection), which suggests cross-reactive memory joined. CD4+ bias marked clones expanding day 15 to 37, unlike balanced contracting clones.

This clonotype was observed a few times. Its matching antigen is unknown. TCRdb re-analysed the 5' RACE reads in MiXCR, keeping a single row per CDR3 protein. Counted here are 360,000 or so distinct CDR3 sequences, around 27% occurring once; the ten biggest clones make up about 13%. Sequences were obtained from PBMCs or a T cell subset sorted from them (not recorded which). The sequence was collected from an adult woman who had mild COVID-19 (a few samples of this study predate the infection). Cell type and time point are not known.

The CDR3 loop reads CASSLMFLADEQFF. CDR3 DNA: TGTGCCAGCAGCTTAATGTTTCTAGCCGATGAGCAGTTCTTC. This chain connects TRBV11-1 to TRBJ2-1; the D gene is possibly TRBD2 (5 bases). The V end lost 2 bases, the J end lost 8 bases, and 13 bases lay between the germline ends. This CDR3 is built from 14 residues. Germline assignment: CDR1 SGHAT and CDR2 FQDESV (reference sequence).